This T cell receptor (beta chain) was captured in a study of blood T cell repertoires in COVID-19 (dated by TCRdb to 2020 to 2022). With regard to the full study: Collaborator samples came from the United States, Italy and Spain and covered acute and convalescent phases of COVID-19. The material from the prospective study consisted of cDNA or gDNA derived from T cells, B-cell-depleted T cells, or PBMCs. Deeply sampled blood TCRbeta repertoires from subjects exposed to, actively infected with, or recovered from COVID-19 were included in the dataset. The repertoires were made available in a free public database intended to serve as a resource for research on the immune response to SARS-CoV-2. The samples were drawn from two sources: the first 160 participants of the ongoing ImmuneRACE study, and 1,254 subjects contributed by 6 global collaborators. Sample metadata almost always included a de-identified subject ID, COVID-19 status, age in years and sex. HLA class I and class II types, where available, came from metadata supplied by the sample provider rather than from assay-based typing. What the work shows at the level of the full study, not this receptor alone: The quantity of clinical and demographic metadata differed by source and by participant and was supplied without curation.

The immunoSEQ Assay, a bias-controlled multiplex PCR, was used to amplify TCRbeta CDR3 regions from genomic DNA. The paper's data handling went like this. Within the assay, amplification of reference gene primers was used to estimate how many nucleated cells each sample contained. Sequence reads were collapsed and filtered to measure the absolute abundance of every unique TCRbeta CDR3 rearrangement. For each sample, productive Simpson clonality was calculated as the square root of Simpson's diversity index across productive rearrangements. TCRdb retrieved this table from immuneACCESS and kept in-frame rearrangements only. Not all clones are present; in checked studies, unresolved V genes account for under half, and no reason is known for the remainder. That table gives V, J and clone size, and the DNA gave D and trimming. Counted in this sample were about 80,000 clones; roughly 87% of them appeared once. Of the sample, more than 10% is held by the ten largest clones.

As regards this clone: Its recognized antigen is unknown. Base quality data are lacking; no much larger clone is found one base away.

Collaborating institutions collected whole blood in K2EDTA tubes following their own protocols. For TCRbeta analysis, collaborator samples were shipped as frozen whole blood, as isolated PBMCs, or as DNA extracted from either sample type. In the germline V gene, CDR1 corresponds to MGHRA and CDR2 to YSYEKL. Counted from cysteine to phenylalanine, this CDR3 has 16 amino acids. The sequence is cut down to CDR3 DNA, 48 bases in frame from base 1. V is reduced by 4 bases and J by 0 bases, leaving a spacing of 13 bases between them. Sequencing used peripheral blood. The clonotype was recovered from a man aged 80 or over with acute or convalescent COVID-19. The V and J genes are TRBV4-1 and TRBJ1-5; TRBD1 is possibly the D segment (5 matching bases). The DNA reads TGCGCCAGCAGCCCCCGTGAAGGGGTTAGCAATCAGCCCCAGCATTTT. It is translated as CASSPREGVSNQPQHF.